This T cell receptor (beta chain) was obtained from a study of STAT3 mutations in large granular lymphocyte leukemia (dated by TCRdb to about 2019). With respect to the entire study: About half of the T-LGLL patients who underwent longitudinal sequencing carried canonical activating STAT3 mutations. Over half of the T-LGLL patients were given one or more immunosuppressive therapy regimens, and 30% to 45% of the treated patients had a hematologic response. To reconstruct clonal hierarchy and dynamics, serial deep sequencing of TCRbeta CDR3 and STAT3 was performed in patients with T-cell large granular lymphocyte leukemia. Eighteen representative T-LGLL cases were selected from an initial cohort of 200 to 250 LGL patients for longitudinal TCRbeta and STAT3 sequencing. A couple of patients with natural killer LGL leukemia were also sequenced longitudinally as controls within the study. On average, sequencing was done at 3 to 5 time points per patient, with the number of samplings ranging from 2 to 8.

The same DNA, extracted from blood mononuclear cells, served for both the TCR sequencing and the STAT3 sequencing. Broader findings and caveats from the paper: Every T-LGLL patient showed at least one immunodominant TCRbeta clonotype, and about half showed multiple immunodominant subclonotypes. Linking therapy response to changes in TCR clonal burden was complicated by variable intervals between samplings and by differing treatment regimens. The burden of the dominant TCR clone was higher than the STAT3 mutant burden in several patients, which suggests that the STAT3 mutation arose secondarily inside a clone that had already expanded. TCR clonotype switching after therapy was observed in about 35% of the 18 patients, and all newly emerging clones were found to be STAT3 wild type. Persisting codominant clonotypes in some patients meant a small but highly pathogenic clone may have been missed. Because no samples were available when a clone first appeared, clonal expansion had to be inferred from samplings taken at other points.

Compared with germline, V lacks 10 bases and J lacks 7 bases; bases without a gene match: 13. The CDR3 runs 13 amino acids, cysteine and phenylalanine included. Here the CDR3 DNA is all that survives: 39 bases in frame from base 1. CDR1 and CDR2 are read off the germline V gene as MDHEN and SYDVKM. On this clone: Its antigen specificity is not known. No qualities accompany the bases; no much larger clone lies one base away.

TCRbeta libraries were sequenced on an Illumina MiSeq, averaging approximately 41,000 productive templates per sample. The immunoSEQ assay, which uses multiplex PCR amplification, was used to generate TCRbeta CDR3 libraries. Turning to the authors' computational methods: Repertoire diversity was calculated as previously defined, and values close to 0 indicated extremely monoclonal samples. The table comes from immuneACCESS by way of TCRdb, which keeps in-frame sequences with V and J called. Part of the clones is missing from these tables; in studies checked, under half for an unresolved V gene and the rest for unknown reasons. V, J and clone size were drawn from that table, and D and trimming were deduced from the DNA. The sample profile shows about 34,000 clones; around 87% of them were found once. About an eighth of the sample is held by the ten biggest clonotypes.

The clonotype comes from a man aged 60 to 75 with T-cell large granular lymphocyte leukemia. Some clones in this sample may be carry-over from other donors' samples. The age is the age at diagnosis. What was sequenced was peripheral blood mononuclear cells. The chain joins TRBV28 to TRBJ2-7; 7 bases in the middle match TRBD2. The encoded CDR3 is CATGWGRGGEQYF. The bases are TGTGCCACCGGGTGGGGAAGGGGAGGGGAGCAGTACTTC.